What follows are 21 T cell receptor beta chains derived from one specimen sequenced in a study of shared clonotypes between healthy human individuals. Only CD45RO-negative cells positively selected for CCR7 counted as naive CD8 cells, so terminally differentiated effector memory CD45RA+ cells were excluded. The data were produced by immunoSEQ multiplex PCR, yet TCRdb's version contains in-frame clones alone and is incomplete. The sample contains over 2,000,000 clones, around 95% of which appear only once. The material sequenced was naive CD8+ T cells from PBMCs. These receptors were taken from a man aged 18 to 35 in good health. Some clones in this sample may be carry-over from other donors' samples.

This clone was observed once. The rearrangement joins TRBV27 to TRBJ2-1; 11 bases are shared with TRBD2. The J segment lost 6 bases and the V segment lost 7 bases, leaving 8 bases of the junction unmatched. The CDR3 runs to 15 residues. Germline assignment: CDR1 MNHEY and CDR2 SMNVEV (reference sequence). The CDR3 is CASNPLAGGINEQFF. CDR3 nucleotide sequence: TGTGCCAGCAACCCTCTAGCGGGAGGTATCAATGAGCAGTTCTTC.

This clone was observed a handful of times. The J gene is TRBJ1-1, the V gene TRBV6-5; D is perhaps TRBD1 (5 bases). Deletions cut 7 bases from V and 8 bases from J, with 14 bases between. From germline, CDR1 is MNHEY and CDR2 SVGAGI. CDR3 length: 12 residues. The CDR3 DNA reads TGTGCCAGCACCGACGGGGGGAGCGAAGCTTTCTTT. Its translation is CASTDGGSEAFF.

This clone was found a few times. The genes are TRBV2 and TRBJ1-1, with D unclear. V was pared by 5 bases and J by 8 bases, with 12 bases between. This CDR3 is built from 12 residues. The germline gives CDR1 SNHLY, CDR2 FYNNEI. CDR3 sequence reads: CASSPDRTEAFF. The CDR3 DNA sequence: TGTGCCAGCAGTCCGGACCGAACCGAAGCTTTCTTT.

The rearrangement links TRBV15 to TRBJ2-3; D is unresolved. Germline lookup yields CDR1 LNHNV and CDR2 YYDKDF (reference sequence). V was pared by 0 bases and J by 2 bases, with 6 bases between. The CDR3 spans 14 residues. The CDR3 DNA reads as TGTGCCACCAGCAGAGATAGGGACACAGATACGCAGTATTTT. It specifies CATSRDRDTDTQYF.

The count of this clone is one. The J gene is TRBJ1-4, the V gene TRBV5-1, with D unclear. In germline, CDR1 is SGHRS, CDR2 YFSETQ. Trimming left V 1 base short and J 0 bases short, with 10 bases between. The CDR3 extends over 16 amino acids. The CDR3 spells CASSLWAAPTNEKLFF. The CDR3, as DNA: TGCGCCAGCAGCTTGTGGGCGGCGCCAACTAATGAAAAACTGTTTTTT. Variable domain in full (rest from reference TRBV5-1 and TRBJ1-4): KAGVTQTPRYLIKTRGQQVTLSCSPISGHRSVSWYQQTPGQGLQFLFEYFSETQRNKGNFPGRFSGRQFSNSRSEMNVSTLELGDSALYLCASSLWAAPTNEKLFFGSGTQLSVL.

The chain employs TRBV29-1 and TRBJ2-5, with D tentatively TRBD1 (6 bases). The DNA end is more similar to TRBJ2-7, so the J call may be wrong. Germline-derived CDR1 and CDR2 are SQVTM and ANQGSEA. This CDR3 has 13 residues. The CDR3 nucleotides are TGCAGCGTAAACCGGGACAACTCCTACGAGCAGTACTTC. Its protein product is CSVNRDNSYEQYF.

A single count supports this clone. This chain links TRBV9 with TRBJ2-7; 7 bases match TRBD1. V trimming: 0 bases; J trimming: 3 bases; junction bases outside the gene matches: 6. The CDR3 consists of 15 residues. The germline CDR1 and CDR2 sequences are SGDLS and YYNGEE. The CDR3 spells CASSVDLGQIYEQYF. In nucleotides, the CDR3 is TGTGCCAGCAGCGTAGACCTGGGACAGATCTACGAGCAGTACTTC.

The genes are TRBV5-6 and TRBJ2-1; D gene uncertain. CDR3 size: 15 residues. The V and J ends lost 3 bases and 1 base respectively, with 11 bases between them. Germline V gene data show CDR1 as SGHDT and CDR2 as YYEEEE. CDR3 loop: CASSWEVVSYNEQFF. CDR3 nucleotide sequence: TGTGCCAGCAGCTGGGAAGTAGTTTCCTACAATGAGCAGTTCTTC.

This chain connects TRBV4-3 to TRBJ2-1; D may be TRBD1 (5 bases). In germline, CDR1 is LGHNA, CDR2 YSLEER. V was cut by 0 bases and J by 4 bases, with 16 bases left in between. The length of the CDR3 is 17 residues. DNA of the CDR3: TGCGCCAGCAGCCAAGATCTTAGGACAACCATATACAATGAGCAGTTCTTC. This gives the protein CASSQDLRTTIYNEQFF.

The J gene is TRBJ2-7, the V gene TRBV9; tentative D call: TRBD1 (5 bases). V shed 0 bases and J shed 0 bases, with 13 bases lying between them. The CDR3 runs to 16 residues. Germline values: CDR1 SGDLS, CDR2 YYNGEE. The CDR3 sequence: CASSVGPGPVSYEQYF. CDR3 sequence (DNA): TGTGCCAGCAGCGTAGGCCCAGGGCCGGTCTCCTACGAGCAGTACTTC.

The chain joins TRBV19 to TRBJ1-5; 9 bases align to TRBD1. The CDR3 runs to 12 residues. V shed 5 bases and J 15 bases; nucleotides not matched to a gene: 8. From germline, CDR1 is LNHDA and CDR2 SQIVND (reference sequence). The CDR3 DNA follows: TGTGCCAGTAGTCCCCCGGGACAGGGTCCGCATTTT. This gives the protein CASSPPGQGPHF.

Turning to this clone: An end of the junction differs from the germline gene, which may be a read error. The V call is TRBV7-3, the J call TRBJ2-7; D unresolved. This CDR3 has 15 amino acids. Germline V CDR1 and CDR2: SGHTA, FQGTGA. The CDR3 DNA sequence: TGTGCCAGCAGTCCAAGGTGGCCCTCCTCCAACGAGCAGTACTTC. It specifies CASSPRWPSSNEQYF.

Details on this clone: Other DNA sequences in the same sample also yield this CDR3. The V gene is TRBV7-9, the J gene TRBJ2-3; the D is unclear. V lost 5 bases and J lost 0, with 3 bases in between. The CDR3 is made up of 12 amino acids. Germline assignment: CDR1 SEHNR and CDR2 FQNEAQ (reference sequence). The CDR3 is CASSISTDTQYF. The CDR3 nucleotides are TGTGCCAGCAGCATCAGCACAGATACGCAGTATTTT.

This clone was counted once. J is TRBJ2-3 and V is TRBV28, with 13 bases aligning to TRBD2. Germline assignment: CDR1 MDHEN and CDR2 SYDVKM. The CDR3 spans 16 residues. After removal of 6 bases from V and 1 base from J, the junction contained 4 bases not matched to a gene. The CDR3 region is CASSSGTSGGTDTQYF. The DNA of the CDR3 is TGTGCCAGCAGCTCCGGGACTAGCGGGGGCACAGATACGCAGTATTTT.

As to this clone: The sample has other DNA sequences that encode this CDR3 too. CDR3 coding DNA: TGTGCCAGCAGTCCCCTCGGAACCTCCTACGAGCAGTACTTC. It is translated as CASSPLGTSYEQYF. The V and J genes are TRBV28 and TRBJ2-7; no definite D call. Trimming took 5 bases from V and 0 from J, leaving 11 bases between them. The CDR3 consists of 14 residues. Germline V gene lookup returns CDR1 MDHEN and CDR2 SYDVKM. The full variable domain, with the rest looked up from reference TRBV28 and TRBJ2-7, is DVKVTQSSRYLVKRTGEKVFLECVQDMDHENMFWYRQDPGLGLRLIYFSYDVKMKEKGDIPEGYSVSREKKERFSLILESASTNQTSMYLCASSPLGTSYEQYFGPGTRLTVT.

The chain employs TRBV4-1 and TRBJ2-2; TRBD1 agrees at 7 bases. CDR3 length equals 16 residues. Germline CDR1 and CDR2: MGHRA and YSYEKL. The V gene end was trimmed by 6 bases and the J gene end by 6 bases; junction bases not matched to a gene: 13. The CDR3 DNA follows: TGCGCCAGCAGGCACCACACGGGGCAGGGGGCCGGGGAGCTGTTTTTT. It codes for CASRHHTGQGAGELFF.

Comment on this clone: In the same sample, other DNA sequences code for this CDR3. V is TRBV5-1 and J is TRBJ2-7; 7 bases line up with TRBD1. Germline assignment: CDR1 SGHRS and CDR2 YFSETQ. With 3 bases clipped from V and 2 bases from J, the junction kept 5 bases outside the gene matches. The CDR3 spans 14 residues. CDR3 sequence reads: CASSSRDSTYEQYF. The CDR3 DNA reads TGCGCCAGCAGCTCCAGGGACAGCACCTACGAGCAGTACTTC.

The CDR3 bases are TGTGCCAGCAGTGCCTTAAGTCTAGAGGCTGAAGCTTTCTTT. Translating gives CASSALSLEAEAFF. This chain links TRBV6-1 with TRBJ1-1; unclear D gene. The germline V gene encodes CDR1 MNHNS and CDR2 SASEGT. V lost 4 bases, J lost 6 bases, and 15 bases lay in between. The CDR3 length is 14 residues.

This clone came up once. The chain carries TRBV5-1 and TRBJ2-2; D is uncertain. This CDR3 contains 14 residues. The V end lost 2 bases, the J end lost 0 bases, and 5 bases lay between the germline ends. Germline V CDR1 and CDR2: SGHRS, YFSETQ. The CDR3 sequence is CASSFFTNTGELFF. In DNA form, the CDR3 reads TGCGCCAGCAGCTTTTTTACGAACACCGGGGAGCTGTTTTTT.

The chain couples TRBV30 to TRBJ1-1; a weak D match, TRBD1 (5 bases). The V gene's germline CDR1 is GTSNPN and CDR2 SVGIG (reference sequence). Trimming left V 1 base short and J 4 bases short, with 16 bases between. CDR3 size: 15 residues. The CDR3 loop reads CAWSGGQGWGTEAFF. DNA for the CDR3: TGTGCCTGGAGTGGAGGGCAGGGATGGGGCACTGAAGCTTTCTTT. The full variable domain, its missing parts supplied by reference TRBV30 and TRBJ1-1, is SQTIHQWPATLVQPVGSPLSLECTVEGTSNPNLYWYRQAAGRGLQLLFYSVGIGQISSEVPQNLSASRPQDRQFILSSKKLLLSDSGFYLCAWSGGQGWGTEAFFGQGTRLTVV.

A word on this clone: Different DNA sequences within this sample yield the same CDR3. V is TRBV4-2 and J is TRBJ2-1; 11 bases are a match to TRBD2. V dropped 1 base and J dropped 0; count of bases not matched to a gene: 2. Germline V gene lookup returns CDR1 LGHNA and CDR2 YNFKEQ. The CDR3 consists of 17 residues. This CDR3 reads CASSQGLAGYSYNEQFF. CDR3 in DNA: TGTGCCAGCAGCCAAGGACTAGCGGGGTACTCCTACAATGAGCAGTTCTTC.